These 19 T cell receptor beta chains were sequenced from one sample in a study of T cell changes during pregnancy in multiple sclerosis. TCRdb keeps only in-frame clones here, not all; method: immunoSEQ multiplex PCR. The table lists fewer than 90,000 clones, roughly 95% of them singletons. Sequenced here: peripheral blood, sampled in the third trimester of pregnancy. Receptors were obtained from a female donor in good health, enrolled as a control in a pregnancy study.

The rearrangement links TRBV18 to TRBJ1-5, with 9 bases matching TRBD1. With V trimmed by 4 bases and J by 5 bases, 6 bases remained unmatched. Per germline, CDR1 KGHSH and CDR2 LQKENI. The length of the CDR3 is 15 residues. The CDR3, as DNA: TGTGCCAGCTCACTTACAGGGGGCGCCGATCAGCCCCAGCATTTT. The encoded protein is CASSLTGGADQPQHF.

This clone appeared a single time. The V and J genes are TRBV11-1 and TRBJ1-2; TRBD1 aligns across 7 bases. This CDR3 has 13 amino acids. Looked up from germline, CDR1 is SGHAT and CDR2 is FQDESV (reference sequence). After removal of 7 bases from V and 3 bases from J, the junction contained 5 bases not matched to a gene. In DNA form, the CDR3 reads TGTGCCAGCACCCAAGACAGGGACTATGGCTACACCTTC. Translation gives CASTQDRDYGYTF.

The chain carries TRBV2 and TRBJ1-5, with 8 bases that match TRBD1. The CDR3 spans 14 residues. After removal of 6 bases from V and 5 bases from J, the junction contained 6 bases not matched to a gene. CDR1 SNHLY and CDR2 FYNNEI come from the germline V gene. CDR3: CASSARTGYQPQHF. DNA of the CDR3: TGTGCCAGCAGCGCCAGGACAGGGTATCAGCCCCAGCATTTT. Using reference TRBV2 and TRBJ1-5 for the parts outside the CDR3, the full variable domain is EPEVTQTPSHQVTQMGQEVILRCVPISNHLYFYWYRQILGQKVEFLVSFYNNEISEKSEIFDDQFSVERPDGSNFTLKIRSTKLEDSAMYFCASSARTGYQPQHFGDGTRLSIL.

The gene calls are TRBV5-1 and TRBJ2-7; 9 bases agree with TRBD2. V was clipped by 0 bases and J by 7 bases; unmatched bases: 11. This CDR3 has 16 amino acids. Per the germline V gene, CDR1 is SGHRS and CDR2 is YFSETQ. DNA for the CDR3: TGCGCCAGCAGCTTGGGGGCTAGCGGGGCCTTTGGGGAGCAGTACTTC. As protein: CASSLGASGAFGEQYF. The full variable domain, with the rest looked up from reference TRBV5-1 and TRBJ2-7, is KAGVTQTPRYLIKTRGQQVTLSCSPISGHRSVSWYQQTPGQGLQFLFEYFSETQRNKGNFPGRFSGRQFSNSRSEMNVSTLELGDSALYLCASSLGASGAFGEQYFGPGTRLTVT.

The chain couples TRBV6-5 to TRBJ2-5; no firm D call. The CDR3 runs to 14 residues. Germline assignment: CDR1 MNHEY and CDR2 SVGAGI. Trimming removed 5 bases from V and 3 bases from J, with 13 bases in between. The CDR3 spells CASSLQWQEETQYF. The CDR3 DNA is TGTGCCAGCAGTCTCCAGTGGCAGGAAGAGACCCAGTACTTC.

This chain connects TRBV28 to TRBJ1-1; 7 nucleotides agree with TRBD1. Germline V lookup: CDR1 MDHEN, CDR2 SYDVKM. The CDR3 is 12 amino acids. CDR3 coding DNA: TGTGCTACAGGGGACTCGAACACTGAAGCTTTCTTT. This codes for CATGDSNTEAFF.

The rearrangement links TRBV4-1 to TRBJ1-4, with D hard to call. Germline V gene lookup returns CDR1 MGHRA and CDR2 YSYEKL. The CDR3 spans 15 residues. The V end lost 1 base, the J end lost 5 bases, and 11 bases lay between the germline ends. DNA for the CDR3: TGCGCCAGCAGCCAAGTTTGGCAGGAAAATGAAAAACTGTTTTTT. Its protein product is CASSQVWQENEKLFF.

The rearrangement links TRBV4-1 to TRBJ1-1; D may be TRBD1 (5 bases). The CDR3 length is 13 residues. Germline V gene lookup returns CDR1 MGHRA and CDR2 YSYEKL. Trimming left V 4 bases short and J 4 bases short, with 10 bases between. CDR3 bases: TGCGCCAGCAGCCTAAGGGGAGGCACTGAAGCTTTCTTT. Its translation: CASSLRGGTEAFF.

The J gene is TRBJ1-5, the V gene TRBV6-6, with 7 bases aligning to TRBD1. The CDR3 spans 15 residues. The J segment lost 3 bases and the V segment lost 5 bases, leaving 7 bases of the junction unmatched. Germline assignment: CDR1 MNHNY and CDR2 SVGAGI (reference sequence). In DNA form, the CDR3 reads TGTGCCAGCAGTCCCCCGGGACAGAACAATCAGCCCCAGCATTTT. Residues: CASSPPGQNNQPQHF.

The chain links TRBV28 to TRBJ2-7, with D perhaps TRBD2 (5 bases). This CDR3 has 15 residues. Per germline, CDR1 MDHEN and CDR2 SYDVKM. V lost 1 base and J lost 6, with 16 bases in between. Here the CDR3 reads CASSLYWLSGPEQYF. In DNA, the CDR3 is TGTGCCAGCAGTTTATACTGGCTGAGCGGTCCCGAGCAGTACTTC.

The V and J genes are TRBV7-8 and TRBJ2-7; 8 bases map to TRBD1. Per germline, CDR1 SGHVS and CDR2 FQNEAQ. Germline trimming cut 4 bases from V and 5 bases from J; bases unmatched to any gene: 10. The CDR3 is 15 amino acids. Written as DNA, the CDR3 is TGTGCCAGCAGCTATCGGAGGACAGGGTTCAACGAGCAGTACTTC. This encodes CASSYRRTGFNEQYF.

This clone has a handful of counts. The chain joins TRBV5-4 to TRBJ2-7; the D gene is possibly TRBD2 (6 bases). Trimming removed 4 bases at V and 3 bases at J, with 17 bases between. Germline CDR1 reads SGHNT; CDR2 reads YYREEE (reference sequence). The CDR3 is 15 amino acids. The CDR3 spells CASSVRAGSIYEQYF. The CDR3 coding sequence is TGTGCCAGCAGCGTTCGCGCCGGGAGCATCTACGAGCAGTACTTC.

The rearrangement uses TRBV6-5 and TRBJ1-2; the match to TRBD1 covers 9 bases. The trim removed 5 bases at V and 5 bases at J, leaving 9 bases unmatched. CDR1 is MNHEY and CDR2 is SVGAGI in the germline V gene. The CDR3 is made up of 15 amino acids. The DNA for the CDR3 is TGTGCCAGCAGTACGAGGGGACAGGGACTTTATGGCTACACCTTC. Amino acids: CASSTRGQGLYGYTF.

V usage is TRBV11-2 and J usage is TRBJ2-1; 8 bases are shared with TRBD2. J gave up 16 bases and V 0 bases, and 11 bases lay outside the gene matches. Germline CDR1 SGHAT, CDR2 FQNNGV. The CDR3 is 14 amino acids. This chain's CDR3 is CASSLDVAGSPHFF. The CDR3 bases are TGTGCCAGCAGCTTAGATGTAGCGGGATCTCCCCATTTCTTC. The full variable domain, completed using reference TRBV11-2 and TRBJ2-1, is EAGVAQSPRYKIIEKRQSVAFWCNPISGHATLYWYQQILGQGPKLLIQFQNNGVVDDSQLPKDRFSAERLKGVDSTLKIQPAKLEDSAVYLCASSLDVAGSPHFFGPGTRLTVL.

CDR3 nucleotide sequence: TGTGCCAGCAGCTTACCGCGTCAAGAGACCCAGTACTTC. Translated: CASSLPRQETQYF. The rearrangement links TRBV7-2 to TRBJ2-5; D remains ambiguous. Looked up from germline, CDR1 is SGHTA and CDR2 is FQGNSA. V shed 2 bases and J shed 2 bases, with 6 bases lying between them. This CDR3 spans 13 amino acids.

The chain's CDR3 is CASSQEWQRHTGNSYNEQFF. CDR3 bases: TGTGCCAGCAGCCAAGAATGGCAACGGCATACAGGGAACTCCTACAATGAGCAGTTCTTC. This chain uses TRBV14 with TRBJ2-1; D might be TRBD1 (6 bases). The CDR3 loop spans 20 amino acids. Trimming shortened V by 0 bases and J by 0 bases, and 21 bases separated the two germline ends. The germline V gene encodes CDR1 SGHDN and CDR2 FVKESK.

The V call is TRBV27, the J call TRBJ2-7; 8 nucleotides line up with TRBD2. Germline CDR1 and CDR2: MNHEY and SMNVEV (reference sequence). V dropped 3 bases and J dropped 3; count of bases not matched to a gene: 7. The CDR3 runs to 15 residues. CDR3 nucleotide sequence: TGTGCCAGCAGTTTTGGAGCGGGAGCCTTCTACGAGCAGTACTTC. Its protein is CASSFGAGAFYEQYF.

The chain joins TRBV6-1 to TRBJ1-1; 7 bases are shared with TRBD1. In germline, CDR1 is MNHNS, CDR2 SASEGT. After removal of 8 bases from V and 3 bases from J, the junction contained 6 bases not matched to a gene. The CDR3 length is 13 residues. DNA for the CDR3: TGTGCCAGCGAGAGGGGGCTGGACACTGAAGCTTTCTTT. Translating gives CASERGLDTEAFF.

Here the CDR3 reads CASSWSQGLETQYF. CDR3 in DNA: TGTGCCAGCAGCTGGAGCCAGGGTTTGGAGACCCAGTACTTC. This sequence joins TRBV5-8 and TRBJ2-5; tentatively, D is TRBD1 (5 bases). This CDR3 is 14 amino acids long. Germline CDR1 reads SGHTS; CDR2 reads YDEGEE. V dropped 3 bases and J dropped 5 bases, with 14 bases sitting between them.